These 24 T cell receptor beta chains came from one sample sequenced in a study of cytomegalovirus exposure and HLA in healthy donors. The PCR contained 60 Vbeta and 13 Jbeta primers. Assay used: immunoSEQ multiplex PCR; TCRdb lists only in-frame clones, some missing. Of about 120,000 clones in the sample, around 76% were seen once. The sequenced sample consisted of PBMCs. The receptors shown here come from a man in his fifties in good health and CMV-seropositive.

The chain carries TRBV19 and TRBJ2-2; D remains unclear. The V end lost 5 bases, the J end lost 0 bases, and 13 bases lay between the germline ends. From germline, CDR1 is LNHDA and CDR2 SQIVND (reference sequence). This CDR3 has 16 residues. CDR3: CASSPQWLANTGELFF. The CDR3 nucleotides read TGTGCCAGTAGTCCACAGTGGCTTGCGAACACCGGGGAGCTGTTTTTT.

A few counts support this clone. The V and J genes are TRBV6-6 and TRBJ2-2, with 9 positions matching TRBD2. The CDR3 length is 16 residues. Germline CDR1 and CDR2: MNHNY and SVGAGI (reference sequence). The ends lost 8 bases at V and 7 bases at J; junction bases unmatched: 14. CDR3 loop: CASLDQRGVTSGELFF. The DNA for the CDR3 is TGTGCCAGCCTAGACCAGCGGGGGGTCACCAGCGGGGAGCTGTTTTTT.

The gene calls are TRBV6-5 and TRBJ2-7, with a weak D call TRBD1 (6 bases). V was shortened by 0 bases and J by 4 bases, with 7 bases between the two germline ends. CDR3 size: 13 residues. The germline CDR1 and CDR2 sequences are MNHEY and SVGAGI. CDR3: CASSYSRGYEQYF. The CDR3 region has the DNA TGTGCCAGCAGTTACTCAAGGGGGTACGAGCAGTACTTC.

This clone was seen more than once but under ten times. The rearrangement links TRBV18 to TRBJ1-1, with D hard to call. Trimming removed 2 bases at V and 7 bases at J, with 14 bases between. This CDR3 comprises 14 residues. Germline-derived CDR1 and CDR2 are KGHSH and LQKENI. The CDR3 DNA is TGTGCCAGCTCACCAGATTTGGCGGCGGGTGAAGCTTTCTTT. Protein product: CASSPDLAAGEAFF.

The chain uses TRBV11-3 and TRBJ2-2; D gene ambiguous. This CDR3 contains 12 residues. Trimming pared 3 bases from V and 7 bases from J, leaving 6 bases between. Germline V gene sequence: CDR1 SGHNT, CDR2 YENEEA. CDR3 DNA: TGTGCCAGCAGCTTCTCCGGCGGGGAGCTGTTTTTT. This encodes CASSFSGGELFF.

The chain links TRBV5-1 to TRBJ1-3; D is possibly TRBD1 (5 bases). Trimming took 3 bases from V and 0 from J, leaving 10 bases between them. This CDR3 comprises 15 residues. CDR1 and CDR2 (germline): SGHRS, YFSETQ. The chain's CDR3 is CASSSTASSGNTIYF. CDR3 DNA sequence: TGCGCCAGCAGCTCGACAGCCAGCTCTGGAAACACCATATATTTT.

The gene calls are TRBV2 and TRBJ2-2, with 15 bases that match TRBD2. The CDR3 has 15 residues. Germline-derived CDR1 and CDR2 are SNHLY and FYNNEI. The trim removed 6 bases at V and 7 bases at J, leaving 3 bases unmatched. The CDR3 nucleotides are TGTGCCAGCAGAGGACTAGCGGGGGGGGACGGGGAGCTGTTTTTT. It specifies CASRGLAGGDGELFF.

V usage is TRBV11-3 and J usage is TRBJ1-1; TRBD1 matches 10 bases. The CDR3 loop spans 13 amino acids. The germline V gene has CDR1 SGHNT and CDR2 YENEEA. The J segment lost 1 base and the V segment lost 8 bases, leaving 1 base of the junction unmatched. CDR3 loop: CASGQGENTEAFF. CDR3 in DNA: TGTGCCAGCGGACAGGGGGAGAACACTGAAGCTTTCTTT.

Here the CDR3 DNA reads TGTGCCAGTAGTATTGGACTAGCGGGATACAATGAGCAGTTCTTC. It encodes CASSIGLAGYNEQFF. V gene TRBV19 combines with J gene TRBJ2-1; TRBD2 matches 12 bases. The CDR3 extends over 15 amino acids. Germline CDR1 is LNHDA and CDR2 is SQIVND (reference sequence). V lost 3 bases, J lost 4 bases, and 1 base stayed unmatched. Drawing the rest from reference TRBV19 and TRBJ2-1, the complete variable domain is DGGITQSPKYLFRKEGQNVTLSCEQNLNHDAMYWYRQDPGQGLRLIYYSQIVNDFQKGDIAEGYSVSREKKESFPLTVTSAQKNPTAFYLCASSIGLAGYNEQFFGPGTRLTVL.

The J gene is TRBJ2-7, the V gene TRBV20-1; tentative D call: TRBD2 (6 bases). CDR3 length: 11 residues. Trimming stripped 6 bases from V and 4 bases from J, with 10 bases between. Germline V gene sequence: CDR1 DFQATT, CDR2 SNEGSKA (reference sequence). The CDR3 DNA reads TGCAGTGCGAACCGGGGGTACGAGCAGTACTTC. Amino acid sequence: CSANRGYEQYF.

This chain connects TRBV2 to TRBJ1-1; 7 positions agree with TRBD1. V lost 5 bases to trimming and J lost 11 bases; unmatched junction nucleotides: 8. The CDR3 runs to 12 residues. Per the germline V gene, CDR1 is SNHLY and CDR2 is FYNNEI. This CDR3 is CASSRTGRGAFF. DNA for the CDR3: TGTGCCAGCAGTAGGACAGGCAGGGGTGCTTTCTTT.

The V gene is TRBV7-2, the J gene TRBJ1-3, with 10 bases matching TRBD1. V lost 4 bases and J lost 8; bases outside the gene matches: 5. This CDR3 region has 14 residues. Germline CDR1 is SGHTA and CDR2 is FQGNSA. In nucleotides, the CDR3 is TGTGCCAGCAGCTCGCGGACAGGGGGAGACACCATATATTTT. This encodes CASSSRTGGDTIYF. Drawing the rest from reference TRBV7-2 and TRBJ1-3, the complete variable domain is GAGVSQSPSNKVTEKGKDVELRCDPISGHTALYWYRQSLGQGLEFLIYFQGNSAPDKSGLPSDRFSAERTGGSVSTLTIQRTQQEDSAVYLCASSSRTGGDTIYFGEGSWLTVV.

J is TRBJ2-3 and V is TRBV7-9; D is ambiguous. The CDR3 consists of 12 residues. V was trimmed by 3 bases and J by 6 bases, leaving 7 bases between them. CDR1 is SEHNR and CDR2 is FQNEAQ in the germline V gene (reference sequence). CDR3 protein: CASSLVSDTQYF. CDR3 sequence (DNA): TGTGCCAGCAGCTTGGTGAGCGATACGCAGTATTTT.

The V and J genes are TRBV2 and TRBJ2-1, with 7 nucleotides matching TRBD1. The CDR3 is made up of 14 amino acids. Germline V gives CDR1 SNHLY, CDR2 FYNNEI. After removal of 4 bases from V and 4 bases from J, the junction contained 4 bases not matched to a gene. Written as DNA, the CDR3 is TGTGCCAGCAGTGGGACAGGAGCATACAATGAGCAGTTCTTC. Translating it yields CASSGTGAYNEQFF.

The genes are TRBV4-1 and TRBJ2-7, with 9 positions matching TRBD2. From germline, CDR1 is MGHRA and CDR2 YSYEKL. The CDR3 consists of 16 residues. Germline trimming cut 3 bases from V and 2 bases from J; bases unmatched to any gene: 8. CDR3 residues: CASSQTLAGDAYEQYF. For the CDR3, the DNA is TGCGCCAGCAGCCAGACACTAGCGGGTGATGCCTACGAGCAGTACTTC.

The chain recombines TRBV5-6 with TRBJ1-4; tentative D call: TRBD1 (5 bases). The CDR3 covers 14 residues. Germline CDR1 and CDR2: SGHDT and YYEEEE. V lost 0 bases and J lost 4, with 7 bases in between. CDR3 in DNA: TGTGCCAGCAGCTTGGGGGGGGTTAATGAAAAACTGTTTTTT. Encoded protein: CASSLGGVNEKLFF.

Of note for this clone: This same CDR3 is encoded by further DNA sequences in the sample. J is TRBJ1-6 and V is TRBV9; TRBD1 matches 9 bases. CDR1 is SGDLS, CDR2 YYNGEE, per germline. V gave up 4 bases and J gave up 8 bases; unmatched junction bases: 4. This CDR3 spans 14 amino acids. CDR3 loop: CASSLGQGDSPLHF. For the CDR3, the DNA is TGTGCCAGCAGCTTGGGACAGGGTGATTCACCCCTCCACTTT.

This chain uses TRBV18 with TRBJ1-1, with 7 bases identical to TRBD1. From germline, CDR1 is KGHSH and CDR2 LQKENI. Trimming removed 3 bases from V and 5 bases from J; junction bases left unmatched: 9. The CDR3 runs to 15 residues. CDR3 residues: CASSPKQGPGTEAFF. CDR3 bases: TGTGCCAGCTCACCCAAACAGGGGCCTGGAACTGAAGCTTTCTTT.

The genes are TRBV4-3 and TRBJ2-5; 8 bases are a match to TRBD1. CDR1 LGHNA and CDR2 YSLEER come from the germline V gene. V shed 4 bases and J 5 bases; nucleotides not matched to a gene: 9. The CDR3 contains 15 residues. The CDR3 sequence: CASSPGQAVRETQYF. DNA of the CDR3: TGCGCCAGCAGCCCGGGACAGGCCGTAAGGGAGACCCAGTACTTC.

A single count supports this clone. The J gene is TRBJ2-3, the V gene TRBV7-2, with 8 bases identical to TRBD2. The CDR3 length is 18 residues. V dropped 2 bases and J dropped 0; count of bases not matched to a gene: 10. Germline lookup yields CDR1 SGHTA and CDR2 FQGNSA. The DNA of the CDR3 is TGTGCCAGCAGCTTAAGATATCAGCGGGGGCGTAGCACAGATACGCAGTATTTT. It translates to CASSLRYQRGRSTDTQYF.

The chain carries TRBV18 and TRBJ1-4; the D gene is possibly TRBD1 (5 bases). Deletions cut 3 bases from V and 8 bases from J, with 16 bases between. The CDR3 length is 15 residues. Looked up from germline, CDR1 is KGHSH and CDR2 is LQKENI. In nucleotides, the CDR3 is TGTGCCAGCTCACCGGCGGGGACCGGAGGAGAAAAACTGTTTTTT. As protein: CASSPAGTGGEKLFF.

CDR3 sequence: CASSYGGRTDTQYF. CDR3 in DNA: TGTGCCAGCAGTTACGGGGGCAGGACAGATACGCAGTATTTT. The V and J genes are TRBV6-6 and TRBJ2-3; perhaps TRBD1 as D (6 bases). The CDR3 spans 14 residues. Germline CDR1 reads MNHNY; CDR2 reads SVGAGI (reference sequence). The ends were cut back, 2 bases at V and 3 bases at J, with 9 bases in the middle.

The chain couples TRBV6-5 to TRBJ2-7; D may be TRBD1 (6 bases). The ends were cut back, 5 bases at V and 3 bases at J, with 8 bases in the middle. Germline CDR1 and CDR2: MNHEY and SVGAGI. The CDR3 length is 12 residues. CDR3 sequence: CASSRTVYEQYF. CDR3 in DNA: TGTGCCAGCAGTCGGACAGTCTACGAGCAGTACTTC.

The J gene is TRBJ2-2, the V gene TRBV28; tentatively, D is TRBD2 (6 bases). CDR3 length: 16 amino acids. V lost 3 bases and J lost 4, with 15 bases in between. Germline CDR1 MDHEN, CDR2 SYDVKM. CDR3 nucleotides: TGTGCCAGCAGTTTCCCCCGGAGGGAGATCACCGGGGAGCTGTTTTTT. Translation: CASSFPRREITGELFF.